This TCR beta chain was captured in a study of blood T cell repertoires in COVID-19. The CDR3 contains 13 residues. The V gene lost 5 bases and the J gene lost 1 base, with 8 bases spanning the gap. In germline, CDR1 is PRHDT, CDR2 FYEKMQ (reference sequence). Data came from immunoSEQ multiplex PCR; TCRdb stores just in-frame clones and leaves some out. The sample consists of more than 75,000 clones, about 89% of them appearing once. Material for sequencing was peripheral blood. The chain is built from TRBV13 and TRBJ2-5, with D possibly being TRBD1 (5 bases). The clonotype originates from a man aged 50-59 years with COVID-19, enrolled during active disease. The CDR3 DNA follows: TGTGCCAGCAGCGTAGACAGCCAAGAGACCCAGTACTTC. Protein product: CASSVDSQETQYF.